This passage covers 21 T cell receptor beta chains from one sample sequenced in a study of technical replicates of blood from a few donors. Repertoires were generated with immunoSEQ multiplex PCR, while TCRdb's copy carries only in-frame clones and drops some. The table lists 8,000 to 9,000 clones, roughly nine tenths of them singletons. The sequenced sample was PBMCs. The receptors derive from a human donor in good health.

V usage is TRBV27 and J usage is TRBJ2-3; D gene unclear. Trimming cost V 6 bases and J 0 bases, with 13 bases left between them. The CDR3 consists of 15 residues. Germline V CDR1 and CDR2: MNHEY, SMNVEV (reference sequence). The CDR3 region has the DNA TGTGCCAGCAGACAGCCAGGCTACAGCACAGATACGCAGTATTTT. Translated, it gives CASRQPGYSTDTQYF.

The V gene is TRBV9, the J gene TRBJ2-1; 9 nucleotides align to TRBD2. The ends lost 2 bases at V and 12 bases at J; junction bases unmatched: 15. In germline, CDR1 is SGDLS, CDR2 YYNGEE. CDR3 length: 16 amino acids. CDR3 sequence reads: CASSVGLASITMGQFF. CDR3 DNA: TGTGCCAGCAGCGTCGGACTAGCGAGTATTACAATGGGGCAGTTCTTC.

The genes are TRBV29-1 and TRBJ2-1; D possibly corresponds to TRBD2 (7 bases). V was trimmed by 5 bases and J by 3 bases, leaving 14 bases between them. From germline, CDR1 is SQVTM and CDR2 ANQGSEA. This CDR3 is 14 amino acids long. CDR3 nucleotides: TGCAGCGTTCGAGGGGGGGTAGACTACAATGAGCAGTTCTTC. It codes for CSVRGGVDYNEQFF.

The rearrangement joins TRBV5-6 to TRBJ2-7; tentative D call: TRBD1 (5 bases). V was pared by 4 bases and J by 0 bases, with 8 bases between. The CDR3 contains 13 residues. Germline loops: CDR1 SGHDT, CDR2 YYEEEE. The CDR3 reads CASSDSISYEQYF. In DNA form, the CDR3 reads TGTGCCAGCAGCGACAGTATCTCCTACGAGCAGTACTTC.

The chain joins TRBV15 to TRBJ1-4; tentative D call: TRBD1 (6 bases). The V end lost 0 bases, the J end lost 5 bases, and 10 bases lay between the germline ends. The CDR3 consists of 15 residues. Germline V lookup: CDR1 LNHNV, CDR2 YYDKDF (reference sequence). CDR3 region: CATSREQGANEKLFF. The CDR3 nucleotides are TGTGCCACCAGCAGAGAACAGGGAGCAAATGAAAAACTGTTTTTT.

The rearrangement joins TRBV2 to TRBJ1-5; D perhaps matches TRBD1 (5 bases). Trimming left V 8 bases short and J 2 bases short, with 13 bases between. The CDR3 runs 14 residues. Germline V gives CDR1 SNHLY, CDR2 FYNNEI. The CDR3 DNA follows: TGTGCCAGCGTAGAGCAGGGTGGCAATCAGCCCCAGCATTTT. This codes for CASVEQGGNQPQHF. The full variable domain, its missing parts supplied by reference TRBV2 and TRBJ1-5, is EPEVTQTPSHQVTQMGQEVILRCVPISNHLYFYWYRQILGQKVEFLVSFYNNEISEKSEIFDDQFSVERPDGSNFTLKIRSTKLEDSAMYFCASVEQGGNQPQHFGDGTRLSIL.

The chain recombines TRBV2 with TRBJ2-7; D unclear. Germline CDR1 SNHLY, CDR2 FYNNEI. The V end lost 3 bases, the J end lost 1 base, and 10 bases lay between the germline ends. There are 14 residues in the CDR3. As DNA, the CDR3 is TGTGCCAGCAGTGAGTTAGCCCATTCCTACGAGCAGTACTTC. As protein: CASSELAHSYEQYF. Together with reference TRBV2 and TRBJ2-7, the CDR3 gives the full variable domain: EPEVTQTPSHQVTQMGQEVILRCVPISNHLYFYWYRQILGQKVEFLVSFYNNEISEKSEIFDDQFSVERPDGSNFTLKIRSTKLEDSAMYFCASSELAHSYEQYFGPGTRLTVT.

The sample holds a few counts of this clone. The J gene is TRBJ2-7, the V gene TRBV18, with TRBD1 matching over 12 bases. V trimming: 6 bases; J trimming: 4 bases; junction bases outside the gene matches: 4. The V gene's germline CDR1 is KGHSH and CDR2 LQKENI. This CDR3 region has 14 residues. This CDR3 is CASSGTGGMYEQYF. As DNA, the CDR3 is TGTGCCAGCTCCGGGACAGGGGGCATGTACGAGCAGTACTTC. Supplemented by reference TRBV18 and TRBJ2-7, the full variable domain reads NAGVMQNPRHLVRRRGQEARLRCSPMKGHSHVYWYRQLPEEGLKFMVYLQKENIIDESGMPKERFSAEFPKEGPSILRIQQVVRGDSAAYFCASSGTGGMYEQYFGPGTRLTVT.

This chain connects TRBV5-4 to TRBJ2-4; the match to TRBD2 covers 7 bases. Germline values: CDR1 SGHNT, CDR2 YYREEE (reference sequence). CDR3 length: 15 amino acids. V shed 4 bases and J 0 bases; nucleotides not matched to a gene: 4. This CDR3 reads CASSGRGEAKNIQYF. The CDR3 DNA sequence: TGTGCCAGCAGCGGGAGGGGCGAAGCCAAAAACATTCAGTACTTC.

In nucleotides, the CDR3 is TGTGCCAGCACCGAGGACAAAGGGAGGCTCGAGCAGTACTTC. The encoded protein is CASTEDKGRLEQYF. The chain has TRBV6-1 and TRBJ2-7; D is possibly TRBD2 (6 bases). CDR3 length equals 14 residues. The V and J ends lost 7 bases and 6 bases respectively, with 19 bases between them. CDR1 is MNHNS and CDR2 is SASEGT in the germline V gene.

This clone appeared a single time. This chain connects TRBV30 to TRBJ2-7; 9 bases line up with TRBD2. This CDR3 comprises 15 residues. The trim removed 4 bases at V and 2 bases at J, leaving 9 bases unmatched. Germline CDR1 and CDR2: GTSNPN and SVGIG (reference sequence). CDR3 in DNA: TGTGCCTGGAACCCCGGGCTAGCGGGAACCTACGAGCAGTACTTC. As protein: CAWNPGLAGTYEQYF. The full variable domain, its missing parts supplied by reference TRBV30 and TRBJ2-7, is SQTIHQWPATLVQPVGSPLSLECTVEGTSNPNLYWYRQAAGRGLQLLFYSVGIGQISSEVPQNLSASRPQDRQFILSSKKLLLSDSGFYLCAWNPGLAGTYEQYFGPGTRLTVT.

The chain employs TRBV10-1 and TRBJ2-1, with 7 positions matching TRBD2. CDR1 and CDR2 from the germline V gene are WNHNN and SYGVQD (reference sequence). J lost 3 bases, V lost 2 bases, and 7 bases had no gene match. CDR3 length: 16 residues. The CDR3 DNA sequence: TGCGCCAGCAGTGAGGTGACTAGCAGGGACTACAATGAGCAGTTCTTC. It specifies CASSEVTSRDYNEQFF.

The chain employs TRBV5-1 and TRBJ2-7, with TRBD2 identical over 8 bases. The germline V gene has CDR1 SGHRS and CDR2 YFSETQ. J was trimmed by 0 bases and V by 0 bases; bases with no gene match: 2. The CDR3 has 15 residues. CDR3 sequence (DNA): TGCGCCAGCAGCTTGGCGGGGGGGCCCTCCTACGAGCAGTACTTC. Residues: CASSLAGGPSYEQYF.

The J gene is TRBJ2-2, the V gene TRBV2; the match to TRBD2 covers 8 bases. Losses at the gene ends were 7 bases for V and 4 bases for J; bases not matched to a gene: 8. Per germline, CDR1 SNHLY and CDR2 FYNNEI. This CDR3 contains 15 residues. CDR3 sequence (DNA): TGTGCCAGCATGGAGCGGGAGCGGGGCACCGGGGAGCTGTTTTTT. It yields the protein CASMERERGTGELFF. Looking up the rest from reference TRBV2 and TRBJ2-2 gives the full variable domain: EPEVTQTPSHQVTQMGQEVILRCVPISNHLYFYWYRQILGQKVEFLVSFYNNEISEKSEIFDDQFSVERPDGSNFTLKIRSTKLEDSAMYFCASMERERGTGELFFGEGSRLTVL.

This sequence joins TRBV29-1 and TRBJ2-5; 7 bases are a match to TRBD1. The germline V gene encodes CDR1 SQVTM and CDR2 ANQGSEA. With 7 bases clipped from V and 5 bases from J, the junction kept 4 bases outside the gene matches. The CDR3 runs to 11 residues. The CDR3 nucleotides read TGCAGCGGACAGGGTGGGGAGACCCAGTACTTC. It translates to CSGQGGETQYF.

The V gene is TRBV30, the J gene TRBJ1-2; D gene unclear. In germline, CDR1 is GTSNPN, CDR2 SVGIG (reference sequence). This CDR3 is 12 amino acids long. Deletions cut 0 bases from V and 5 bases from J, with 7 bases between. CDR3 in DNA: TGTGCCTGGAGTGTACTACGGTATGGCTACACCTTC. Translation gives CAWSVLRYGYTF.

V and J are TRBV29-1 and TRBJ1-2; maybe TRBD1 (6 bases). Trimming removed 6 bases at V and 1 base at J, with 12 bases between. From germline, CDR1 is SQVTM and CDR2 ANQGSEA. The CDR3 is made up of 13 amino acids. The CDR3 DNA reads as TGCAGCGTCGTGGACAGTATTAACTATGGCTACACCTTC. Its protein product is CSVVDSINYGYTF.

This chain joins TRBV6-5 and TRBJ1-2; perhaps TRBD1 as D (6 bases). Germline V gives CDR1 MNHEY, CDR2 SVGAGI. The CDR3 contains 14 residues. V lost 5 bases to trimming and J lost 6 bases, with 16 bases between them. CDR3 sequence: CASSDTGGAHGYTF. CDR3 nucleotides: TGTGCCAGCAGTGATACGGGGGGCGCTCATGGCTACACCTTC.

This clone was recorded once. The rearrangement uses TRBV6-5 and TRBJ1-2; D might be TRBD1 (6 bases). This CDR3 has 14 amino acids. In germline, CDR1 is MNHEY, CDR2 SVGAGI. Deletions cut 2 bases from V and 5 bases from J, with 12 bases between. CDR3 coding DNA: TGTGCCAGCAGTTACGGGGGGGCAGTATATGGCTACACCTTC. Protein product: CASSYGGAVYGYTF.

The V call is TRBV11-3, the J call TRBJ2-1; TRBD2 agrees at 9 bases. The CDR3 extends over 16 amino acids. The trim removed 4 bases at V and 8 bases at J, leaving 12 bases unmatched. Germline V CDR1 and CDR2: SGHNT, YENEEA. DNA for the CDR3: TGTGCCAGCAGCTACTCCGGAGCGGGAGGTTTCTATGAGCAGTTCTTC. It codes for CASSYSGAGGFYEQFF.

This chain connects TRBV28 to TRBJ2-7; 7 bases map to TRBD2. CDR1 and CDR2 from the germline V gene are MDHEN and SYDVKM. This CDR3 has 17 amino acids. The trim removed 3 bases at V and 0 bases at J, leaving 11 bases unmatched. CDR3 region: CASSFPRLADDSYEQYF. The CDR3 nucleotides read TGTGCCAGCAGTTTTCCCCGTCTAGCGGACGACTCCTACGAGCAGTACTTC. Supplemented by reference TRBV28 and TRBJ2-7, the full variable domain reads DVKVTQSSRYLVKRTGEKVFLECVQDMDHENMFWYRQDPGLGLRLIYFSYDVKMKEKGDIPEGYSVSREKKERFSLILESASTNQTSMYLCASSFPRLADDSYEQYFGPGTRLTVT.